This entry lists 20 T cell receptor beta chains sequenced from one sample in a study of CD8 T cells in ankylosing spondylitis. TCRdb itself ran the 5' RACE reads through MiXCR, one entry per CDR3 protein. The sample contains around 130,000 distinct CDR3 sequences, 7% of which appear only once. Sequenced: blood, either unsorted or a sorted T cell fraction (not recorded which). The receptors derive from a male donor with ankylosing spondylitis or in good health (not recorded which).

This clonotype has at least ten counts. V is TRBV20-1 and J is TRBJ1-3; TRBD1 might be the D (5 bases). CDR1 is DFQATT and CDR2 is SNEGSKA in the germline V gene (reference sequence). This CDR3 region has 16 residues. The V end was cut by 1 base, the J end by 0 bases, with 13 bases between. CDR3 amino acids: CSARVRGSGSGNTIYF. CDR3 nucleotides: TGCAGTGCTAGAGTTCGGGGCTCGGGCTCTGGAAACACCATATATTTT.

This clonotype was seen ten or more times. The gene calls are TRBV15 and TRBJ2-7; TRBD2 might be the D (5 bases). The CDR3 sequence is 14 residues long. Per germline, CDR1 LNHNV and CDR2 YYDKDF (reference sequence). The V end lost 1 base, the J end lost 5 bases, and 12 bases lay between the germline ends. CDR3 nucleotide sequence: TGTGCCACCAGCAGAGGTCAAACTAGGGACGAGCAGTACTTC. Translating gives CATSRGQTRDEQYF. The full variable domain, completed using reference TRBV15 and TRBJ2-7, is DAMVIQNPRYQVTQFGKPVTLSCSQTLNHNVMYWYQQKSSQAPKLLFHYYDKDFNNEADTPDNFQSRRPNTSFCFLDIRSPGLGDTAMYLCATSRGQTRDEQYFGPGTRLTVT.

There are many counts of this clonotype. The V gene is TRBV5-1, the J gene TRBJ2-5, with 9 bases that match TRBD2. The CDR3 sequence is 14 residues long. The germline V gene encodes CDR1 SGHRS and CDR2 YFSETQ. Trimming cost V 6 bases and J 5 bases; bases outside gene matches: 8. The CDR3 protein is CASNTGTSQETQYF. The CDR3 region has the DNA TGCGCCAGCAATACCGGGACTAGCCAGGAGACCCAGTACTTC.

The chain uses TRBV29-1 and TRBJ2-5; the D is unclear. Germline V CDR1 and CDR2: SQVTM, ANQGSEA. This CDR3 region has 10 residues. The ends were cut back, 7 bases at V and 5 bases at J, with 8 bases in the middle. CDR3 sequence (DNA): TGCAGCGCATTTGGGGAGACCCAGTACTTC. This encodes CSAFGETQYF.

The table lists this clonotype with many counts. This rearrangement joins TRBV7-2 to TRBJ2-3; D not certain. Trimming removed 5 bases from V and 4 bases from J, with 7 bases in between. CDR3 length: 12 residues. The germline CDR1 and CDR2 sequences are SGHTA and FQGNSA. DNA of the CDR3: TGTGCCAGCAGCGGTAGAGCAGATACGCAGTATTTT. Its protein product is CASSGRADTQYF.

This clonotype was counted many times. V is TRBV12-3 or TRBV12-4 and J is TRBJ1-1; no definite D call. CDR3 length equals 14 residues. Trimming took 4 bases from V and 0 from J, leaving 9 bases between them. The CDR3, as DNA: TGTGCCAGCAGTTCGGCAGCCATGAACACTGAAGCTTTCTTT. The encoded protein is CASSSAAMNTEAFF.

Many counts were recorded for this clonotype. This rearrangement joins TRBV7-6 to TRBJ2-3, with D possibly TRBD2 on 7 matching bases. The germline CDR1 and CDR2 sequences are SGHVS and FNYEAQ. The CDR3 covers 15 residues. V dropped 4 bases and J dropped 0 bases, with 11 bases sitting between them. DNA for the CDR3: TGTGCCAGCAGCTACCGGGGGGCGAGCACAGATACGCAGTATTTT. It encodes CASSYRGASTDTQYF. Filled out from reference TRBV7-6 and TRBJ2-3, the complete variable domain reads GAGVSQSPRYKVTKRGQDVALRCDPISGHVSLYWYRQALGQGPEFLTYFNYEAQQDKSGLPNDRFSAERPEGSISTLTIQRTEQRDSAMYRCASSYRGASTDTQYFGPGTRLTVL.

This clonotype appeared many times. This chain connects TRBV5-1 to TRBJ2-7; 11 bases are shared with TRBD2. The V and J ends lost 4 bases and 4 bases, in that order; junction bases with no gene match: 7. Germline V CDR1 and CDR2: SGHRS, YFSETQ. This CDR3 region has 15 residues. The CDR3 sequence: CASSGTSGEFYEQYF. The CDR3 DNA follows: TGCGCCAGCAGCGGGACTAGCGGCGAATTTTACGAGCAGTACTTC.

This clonotype was picked up many times. The chain joins TRBV10-3 to TRBJ2-7, with 10 bases that match TRBD1. The trim removed 6 bases at V and 3 bases at J, leaving 11 bases unmatched. The length of the CDR3 is 16 residues. CDR1 is ENHRY, CDR2 SYGVKD, per germline. CDR3 amino acids: CAISAGPGQGFYEQYF. CDR3 sequence (DNA): TGTGCCATCAGCGCCGGTCCGGGACAGGGGTTCTACGAGCAGTACTTC.

The rearrangement joins TRBV5-6 to TRBJ2-3; D remains unclear. Germline V gene data show CDR1 as SGHDT and CDR2 as YYEEEE. Trimming stripped 5 bases from V and 0 bases from J, with 16 bases between. The CDR3 has 16 amino acids. The chain's CDR3 is CASSPLQRTSTDTQYF. CDR3 nucleotide sequence: TGTGCCAGCAGTCCTTTACAGAGAACTAGCACAGATACGCAGTATTTT. Complete variable domain (other parts from reference TRBV5-6 and TRBJ2-3): DAGVTQSPTHLIKTRGQQVTLRCSPKSGHDTVSWYQQALGQGPQFIFQYYEEEERQRGNFPDRFSGHQFPNYSSELNVNALLLGDSALYLCASSPLQRTSTDTQYFGPGTRLTVL.

This clonotype was observed at least ten times. The chain uses TRBV7-2 and TRBJ2-2; 7 bases align to TRBD1. The CDR3 is made up of 15 amino acids. Germline CDR1 and CDR2: SGHTA and FQGNSA. V was clipped by 1 base and J by 2 bases; unmatched bases: 1. CDR3 in DNA: TGTGCCAGCAGCTTAGGGGACAGAAACACCGGGGAGCTGTTTTTT. Translated: CASSLGDRNTGELFF.

This clonotype was counted many times. The chain carries TRBV20-1 and TRBJ2-7; D tentatively reads TRBD1 or TRBD2 (5 bases each). Trimming stripped 3 bases from V and 0 bases from J, with 18 bases between. The CDR3 has 16 amino acids. Germline-derived CDR1 and CDR2 are DFQATT and SNEGSKA (reference sequence). CDR3 bases: TGCAGTGCTAGGGAGACCGGGAAGAGGGGCTCCTACGAGCAGTACTTC. Amino acids: CSARETGKRGSYEQYF.

This clonotype has at least ten counts. This sequence joins TRBV7-2 and TRBJ2-7; 10 bases match TRBD2. From germline, CDR1 is SGHTA and CDR2 FQGNSA. Unmatched junction bases numbered 8, after V lost 5 bases and J lost 4 bases. This CDR3 is 15 amino acids long. CDR3 sequence (DNA): TGTGCCAGCAGCCTCTCCGCTAGCGGGAGTTACGAGCAGTACTTC. Translation gives CASSLSASGSYEQYF.

This clonotype was counted at least ten times. This chain joins TRBV14 and TRBJ2-7; D is uncertain. The V end was cut by 4 bases, the J end by 7 bases, with 14 bases between. The CDR3 is made up of 13 amino acids. Germline-derived CDR1 and CDR2 are SGHDN and FVKESK. The CDR3 DNA sequence: TGTGCCAGCAGCCGGGATTACCAGGAGGAGCAGTACTTC. Translation gives CASSRDYQEEQYF.

This clonotype was recorded at least ten times. The chain uses TRBV6-1 and TRBJ1-6; no reliable D call. The CDR3 is 15 residues long. The germline V gene has CDR1 MNHNS and CDR2 SASEGT. Trimming pared 6 bases from V and 9 bases from J, leaving 18 bases between. The CDR3 sequence: CASRRDSGEGSPLHF. The CDR3 coding sequence is TGTGCCAGCAGAAGGGATAGCGGGGAGGGTTCACCCCTCCACTTT.

This clonotype has at least ten counts. The V gene is TRBV6-5, the J gene TRBJ2-7; 7 nucleotides line up with TRBD1. The ends lost 2 bases at V and 6 bases at J; junction bases unmatched: 7. Germline V gene sequence: CDR1 MNHEY, CDR2 SVGAGI. CDR3 size: 14 residues. Here the CDR3 reads CASSYDRAISEQYF. CDR3 DNA sequence: TGTGCCAGCAGTTACGACAGGGCAATAAGCGAGCAGTACTTC.

At least ten counts were recorded for this clonotype. The chain joins TRBV25-1 to TRBJ2-3; 7 positions agree with TRBD2. CDR3 length: 13 amino acids. The V and J ends lost 5 bases and 5 bases, in that order; junction bases with no gene match: 4. The germline V gene encodes CDR1 MGHDK and CDR2 SYGVNS. CDR3 sequence (DNA): TGTGCCAGCAGTCCGTCGGGGGGAGATACGCAGTATTTT. Translating gives CASSPSGGDTQYF.

The rearrangement links TRBV9 to TRBJ1-5, with D uncertain. V was clipped by 2 bases and J by 0 bases, with 9 bases between them. CDR1 and CDR2 (germline): SGDLS, YYNGEE. The CDR3 runs 15 residues. The CDR3 here is CASSVSESSNQPQHF. The CDR3 coding sequence is TGTGCCAGCAGCGTGAGTGAAAGTAGCAATCAGCCCCAGCATTTT. Based on the CDR3 plus reference TRBV9 and TRBJ1-5, the full variable domain is DSGVTQTPKHLITATGQRVTLRCSPRSGDLSVYWYQQSLDQGLQFLIQYYNGEERAKGNILERFSAQQFPDLHSELNLSSLELGDSALYFCASSVSESSNQPQHFGDGTRLSIL.

This clonotype was seen repeatedly, ten times or more. V is TRBV5-8 and J is TRBJ2-2; D is possibly TRBD2 (5 bases). Germline assignment: CDR1 SGHTS and CDR2 YDEGEE. CDR3 length: 14 amino acids. The V gene lost 3 bases and the J gene lost 5 bases, with 11 bases spanning the gap. In DNA, the CDR3 is TGTGCCAGCAGCTGGACTTCGCGGACCGGGGAGCTGTTTTTT. Its protein is CASSWTSRTGELFF.

In its sample, this clonotype was seen many times. The chain uses TRBV5-1 and TRBJ2-2, with D possibly being TRBD1 or TRBD2 (5 bases each). The V end lost 2 bases, the J end lost 1 base, and 9 bases lay between the germline ends. Looked up from germline, CDR1 is SGHRS and CDR2 is YFSETQ. This CDR3 has 15 amino acids. This chain's CDR3 is CASSLVGVNTGELFF. In DNA form, the CDR3 reads TGCGCCAGCAGCTTAGTGGGGGTGAACACCGGGGAGCTGTTTTTT.